One and the same sample provided the 2 T cell receptor beta chains below, sequenced in a study of breast tumors, draining lymph nodes, adjacent tissues. The lymph nodes were axillary draining lymph nodes from breast cancer patients. TCRdb re-called the multiplex PCR reads through MiXCR, storing one row per CDR3 protein. The repertoire holds roughly 100,000 distinct CDR3 sequences, with roughly 33% as singletons. The sample taken for sequencing was axillary lymph node tissue. The receptor source for this set is a female donor with breast cancer. Some clones in this sample may be carry-over from other donors' samples.

This clonotype has ten or more counts. The chain carries TRBV6-5 and TRBJ1-6, with D possibly TRBD1 on 5 matching bases. V was clipped by 5 bases and J by 3 bases, with 11 bases between them. This CDR3 spans 15 amino acids. Germline lookup yields CDR1 MNHEY and CDR2 SVGAGI. This chain's CDR3 is CASSHTDSYNSPLHF. CDR3 nucleotides: TGTGCCAGCAGTCACACCGACAGCTATAATTCACCCCTCCACTTT.

Comments on this clonotype: At one boundary the junction diverges from the germline segment, which might be a read error. The chain carries TRBV7-9 and TRBJ2-3; the match to TRBD2 covers 11 bases. Germline CDR1 reads SEHNR; CDR2 reads FQNEAQ (reference sequence). CDR3 size: 17 residues. This chain's CDR3 is CASSSGTSGGGTDPQYF. The DNA of the CDR3 is TGTGCCAGCAGCTCCGGAACTAGCGGGGGAGGCACAGATCCGCAGTATTTT.